These T cell receptor beta chains were read from a single sample in a study of shared clonotypes between healthy human individuals. Measured with immunoSEQ multiplex PCR; TCRdb has only the in-frame clones, and not every one. The sample consists of over 2 million clones, 85% to 95% of them appearing once. Sequences were obtained from naive CD8+ T cells sorted from blood. All receptors come from a young man in good health. The CDR3 runs from the conserved cysteine through the conserved F or W. A D gene is named only where the DNA matches it firmly. Size is omitted from some rows. Given values are once, few, many or a class for expanded clones.

J: TRBJ2-3
size: NA
length: 18
D: TRBD2
V: TRBV9
DNA: TGTGCCAGCAGCGAGGGTAGCGGGGATCGGGAATATACAGATACGCAGTATTTT
CDR3: CASSEGSGDREYTDTQYF

J: TRBJ1-3
size: NA
length: 14
D: NA
V: TRBV5-1
DNA: TGCGCCAGCAGCTTGGACCCCTCTGGAAACACCATATATTTT
CDR3: CASSLDPSGNTIYF

J: TRBJ1-3
size: NA
length: 13
D: NA
V: TRBV13
DNA: TGTGCCAGCAGCCTCGGAGGTGGAAACACCATATATTTT
CDR3: CASSLGGGNTIYF

J: TRBJ1-1
size: NA
length: 15
D: NA
V: TRBV6-5
DNA: TGTGCCAGTAGAATATCGGAGGGGATTATAACTGAAGCTTTCTTT
CDR3: CASRISEGIITEAFF

J: TRBJ2-7
size: NA
length: 14
D: NA
V: TRBV30
DNA: TGTGCCTGGAGTGAGGGGAGCAAATCCTACGAGCAGTACTTC
CDR3: CAWSEGSKSYEQYF

J: TRBJ1-1
size: NA
length: 13
D: NA
V: TRBV28
DNA: TGTGCCAGCAGCCCCGCCCTGAACACTGAAGCTTTCTTT
CDR3: CASSPALNTEAFF

J: TRBJ2-1
size: NA
length: 17
D: TRBD2
V: TRBV4-1
DNA: TGCGCCAGCAGCCAAGTTCCCACTAGCGGGGGCCTCTCTGAGCAGTTCTTC
CDR3: CASSQVPTSGGLSEQFF

J: TRBJ1-2
size: NA
length: 17
D: TRBD1
V: TRBV5-6
DNA: TGTGCCAGCCTACCAGGACAGGGCCCGACCATTAACTATGGCTACACCTTC
CDR3: CASLPGQGPTINYGYTF

J: TRBJ2-7
size: NA
length: 13
D: NA
V: TRBV5-6
DNA: TGTGCCAGCAGCGGGGGGTCCGTCTACGAGCAGTACTTC
CDR3: CASSGGSVYEQYF

J: TRBJ1-1
size: NA
length: 14
D: NA
V: TRBV28
DNA: TGTGCCAGCAGTTTAGGTCCCGGGGACACTGAAGCTTTCTTT
CDR3: CASSLGPGDTEAFF

J: TRBJ1-4
size: NA
length: 14
D: NA
V: TRBV13
DNA: TGTGCCAGCAGCTCGTCTGCAACTAATGAAAAACTGTTTTTT
CDR3: CASSSSATNEKLFF

J: TRBJ1-1
size: few
length: 14
D: TRBD1
V: TRBV25-1
DNA: TGTGCCAGCAGAGAGACAGGGCTTGTATCTGAAGCTTTCTTT
CDR3: CASRETGLVSEAFF

J: TRBJ2-3
size: NA
length: 14
D: NA
V: TRBV6-5
DNA: TGTGCCAGTTCAACGAAGATGGGGGCAGATACGCAGTATTTT
CDR3: CASSTKMGADTQYF

J: TRBJ2-1
size: once
length: 14
D: NA
V: TRBV4-1
DNA: TGCGCCAGCAGCCAAGTTCTTTCTAAGGATGAGCAGTTCTTC
CDR3: CASSQVLSKDEQFF

J: TRBJ1-1
size: NA
length: 14
D: NA
V: TRBV4-3
DNA: TGCGCCAGCAGCCAAGATGGGGTAGGCACTGAAGCTTTCTTT
CDR3: CASSQDGVGTEAFF

J: TRBJ1-4
size: NA
length: 18
D: NA
V: TRBV2
DNA: TGTGCCAGCAGTGAAAATCCTCTTTCCGCGCCCGGGGGAGAAAAACTGTTTTTT
CDR3: CASSENPLSAPGGEKLFF

J: TRBJ2-5
size: NA
length: 13
D: TRBD1
V: TRBV29-1
DNA: TGCAGCGCAACCTCGACAGGGGAGGAGACCCAGTACTTC
CDR3: CSATSTGEETQYF

J: TRBJ2-1
size: NA
length: 13
D: NA
V: TRBV29-1
DNA: TGCAGCGTTGGGGGATTAGGCTACAATGAGCAGTTCTTC
CDR3: CSVGGLGYNEQFF

J: TRBJ1-2
size: NA
length: 13
D: NA
V: TRBV4-1
DNA: TGCGCCAGCAGCGATACCGGGACCTATGGCTACACCTTC
CDR3: CASSDTGTYGYTF

J: TRBJ2-1
size: NA
length: 12
D: NA
V: TRBV6-5
DNA: TGTGCCAGCAGTTCACCTTACAATGAGCAGTTCTTC
CDR3: CASSSPYNEQFF

J: TRBJ2-7
size: NA
length: 15
D: NA
V: TRBV7-2
DNA: TGTGCCAGCAGCCGACCGGGACGGAGCTCCTACGAGCAGTACTTC
CDR3: CASSRPGRSSYEQYF

J: TRBJ2-1
size: NA
length: 15
D: NA
V: TRBV18
DNA: TGTGCCAGCTCACCACCGGGGACCCATTACAATGAGCAGTTCTTC
CDR3: CASSPPGTHYNEQFF